Detailed here is one T cell receptor (beta chain). Its specificity is not known. The data were obtained in a study of cytomegalovirus exposure and HLA in healthy donors. Study-wide results and limits: It was taken for granted in presence/absence analyses that sequencing depth across donors was roughly uniform.

The PCR had 60 Vbeta and 13 Jbeta primers. Sequencing used immunoSEQ multiplex PCR; TCRdb keeps in-frame clones, though not all of them. Among about 110,000 clones listed, roughly 73% were seen once. CDR1 is SQVTM, CDR2 ANQGSEA, per germline. Trimming removed 4 bases at V and 6 bases at J, with 12 bases between. This CDR3 has 12 amino acids. The receptor was derived from a woman in her twenties or thirties in good health and CMV-seronegative. The J gene is TRBJ1-1, the V gene TRBV29-1; D uncertain. The source material was PBMCs. Here the CDR3 reads CSVGGNIAEAFF. The CDR3 nucleotides read TGCAGCGTTGGCGGTAATATCGCTGAAGCTTTCTTT.